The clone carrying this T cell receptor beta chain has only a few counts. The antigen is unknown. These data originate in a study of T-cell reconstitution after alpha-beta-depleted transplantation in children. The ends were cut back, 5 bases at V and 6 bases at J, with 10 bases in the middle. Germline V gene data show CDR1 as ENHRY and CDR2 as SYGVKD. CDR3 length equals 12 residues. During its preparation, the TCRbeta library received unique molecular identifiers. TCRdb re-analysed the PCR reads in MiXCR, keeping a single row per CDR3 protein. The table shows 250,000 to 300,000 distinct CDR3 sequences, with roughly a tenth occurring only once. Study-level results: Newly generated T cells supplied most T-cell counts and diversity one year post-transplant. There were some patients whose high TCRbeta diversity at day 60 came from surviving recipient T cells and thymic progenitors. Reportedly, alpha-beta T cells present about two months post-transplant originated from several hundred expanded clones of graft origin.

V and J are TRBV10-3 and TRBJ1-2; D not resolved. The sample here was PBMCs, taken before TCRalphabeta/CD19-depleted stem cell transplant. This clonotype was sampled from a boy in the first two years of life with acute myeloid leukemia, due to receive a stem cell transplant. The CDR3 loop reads CAISSYSDGYTF. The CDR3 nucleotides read TGTGCCATCAGTTCCTACAGCGATGGCTACACCTTC.